This is a list of T cell receptor beta chains from one sample in a study of T cells in Graves' hyperthyroidism and ophthalmopathy. From the multiplex PCR reads, TCRdb called clonotypes with MiXCR, one entry per CDR3 protein. In the table there are around 690,000 distinct CDR3 sequences, less than 25% of which are singletons. The sequenced material came from blood. These receptors all stem from a young man with Graves' ophthalmopathy. The CDR3 runs from the conserved cysteine through the conserved F or W. Each record gives: V gene, J gene, D gene, clone size, CDR3 protein, CDR3 DNA. The D gene is left open where the match is weak. Expanded clones get a size class; other rows say once, few or many, or leave the size out.

TRBV20-1	TRBJ2-5	TRBD1	many	CSAGRAGTAGVGTQYF	TGCAGTGCTGGACGCGCCGGGACAGCCGGTGTGGGGACCCAGTACTTC
TRBV10-3	TRBJ2-7	.	.	CAISGSRQGGEQYF	TGTGCCATCAGTGGATCACGGCAGGGGGGCGAGCAGTACTTC
TRBV11-1	TRBJ1-1	.	.	CASSLANGRGRNTEAFF	TGTGCCAGCAGCTTAGCTAATGGCAGGGGTAGGAACACTGAAGCTTTCTTT
TRBV5-1	TRBJ1-1	TRBD1	many	CASRQTGVNTEAFF	TGCGCCAGCAGGCAGACAGGGGTGAACACTGAAGCTTTCTTT
TRBV20-1	TRBJ1-1	.	few	CSATQHGMNTEAFF	TGCAGTGCTACCCAGCACGGCATGAACACTGAAGCTTTCTTT
TRBV7-9	TRBJ2-5	TRBD2	.	CASSPPGLVKETQYF	TGTGCCAGCAGCCCACCGGGACTAGTAAAAGAGACCCAGTACTTC
TRBV12-3/TRBV12-4	TRBJ2-1	TRBD2	.	CASSGREVRSNNEQFF	TGTGCCAGCAGTGGGCGGGAGGTGAGGTCCAACAATGAGCAGTTCTTC
TRBV20-1	TRBJ2-3	TRBD2	few	CSARRTSGGLTDTQYF	TGCAGTGCTAGAAGAACTAGCGGGGGCCTCACAGATACGCAGTATTTT
TRBV6-1	TRBJ2-7	TRBD1	.	CASSEGFRDRGDYEQYF	TGTGCCAGCAGTGAAGGCTTTAGGGACAGGGGAGATTACGAGCAGTACTTC
TRBV28	TRBJ2-3	TRBD2	.	CASSSTSGRAHPIVGTQYF	TGTGCCAGCAGTTCCACTAGCGGGAGGGCCCATCCGATCGTAGGTACGCAGTATTTT
TRBV12-3/TRBV12-4	TRBJ2-7	TRBD1	.	CASTFGTGGYEQYF	TGTGCCAGCACGTTCGGGACAGGGGGCTACGAGCAGTACTTC
TRBV10-3	TRBJ2-7	TRBD1	few	CAISESGQGAINEQYF	TGTGCCATCAGTGAGTCGGGACAGGGGGCGATAAACGAGCAGTACTTC
TRBV4-1	TRBJ1-6	TRBD1	.	CASSLRTGVYNSPLHF	TGCGCCAGCAGCTTACGGACAGGGGTTTATAATTCACCCCTCCACTTT
TRBV7-3	TRBJ1-3	.	few	CASSLLAGNTIYF	TGTGCCAGCAGCTTACTGGCCGGAAACACCATATATTTT
TRBV5-6	TRBJ2-3	.	few	CASSLAYGSDHSTDTQYF	TGTGCCAGCAGCTTGGCATACGGTAGCGATCATAGCACAGATACGCAGTATTTT
TRBV19	TRBJ1-5	.	.	CASRDPGQPQHF	TGTGCCAGTAGGGACCCCGGCCAGCCCCAGCATTTT
TRBV11-2	TRBJ2-2	TRBD2	.	CASSLTPGLAGDLAGELFF	TGTGCCAGCAGCTTAACCCCGGGACTAGCGGGAGATTTGGCCGGGGAGCTGTTTTTT
TRBV20-1	TRBJ2-7	TRBD2	.	CSASIAGELFYEQYF	TGCAGTGCTAGTATAGCGGGAGAGTTGTTCTACGAGCAGTACTTC
TRBV5-1	TRBJ2-3	TRBD2	few	CASTGLAGYTDTQYF	TGCGCCAGCACTGGACTAGCGGGTTACACAGATACGCAGTATTTT
TRBV6-2/TRBV6-3	TRBJ2-3	.	.	CASSYIPGQGESTDTQYF	TGTGCCAGCAGTTACATCCCAGGGCAGGGAGAAAGCACAGATACGCAGTATTTT
TRBV5-1	TRBJ2-5	TRBD1	few	CANRDRGYQETQYF	TGCGCCAACCGGGACAGGGGGTACCAAGAGACCCAGTACTTC
TRBV24-1	TRBJ2-5	.	.	CATSDFTRGGQETQYF	TGTGCCACCAGTGATTTTACCAGGGGGGGGCAAGAGACCCAGTACTTC
TRBV13	TRBJ2-7	TRBD2	.	CASSLVRRSGTTYEQYF	TGTGCCAGCAGCTTAGTTCGTCGGAGCGGGACTACCTACGAGCAGTACTTC
TRBV14	TRBJ1-2	.	few	CASSQELNYGYTF	TGTGCCAGCAGCCAAGAGCTTAACTATGGCTACACCTTC
TRBV7-9	TRBJ2-5	.	many	CASSLVDSWYQETQYF	TGTGCCAGCAGCTTGGTGGACAGTTGGTACCAAGAGACCCAGTACTTC
TRBV7-6	TRBJ2-3	TRBD2	many	CASSSGLAGEDTQYF	TGTGCCAGCAGCTCCGGACTAGCGGGAGAAGATACGCAGTATTTT
TRBV19	TRBJ1-2	.	.	CASSIRSGNYGYTF	TGTGCCAGTAGTATCCGTTCAGGGAACTATGGCTACACCTTC
TRBV7-9	TRBJ2-5	.	few	CASKGLVLETQYF	TGTGCCAGCAAGGGACTTGTCTTAGAGACCCAGTACTTC
TRBV6-1	TRBJ2-7	TRBD2	.	CAAYSGTSGGEQYF	TGTGCCGCATATTCCGGGACTAGCGGGGGCGAGCAGTACTTC
TRBV28	TRBJ2-7	.	few	CASSFNTYEQYF	TGTGCCAGCAGTTTTAACACCTACGAGCAGTACTTC
TRBV11-3	TRBJ2-7	.	many	CASSLDLPPRHEQYF	TGTGCCAGCAGCTTAGATCTCCCTCCCCGTCACGAGCAGTACTTC
TRBV3-1	TRBJ2-7	TRBD1	many	CASSRYRGYEQYF	TGTGCCAGCAGCCGCTACAGGGGCTACGAGCAGTACTTC
TRBV11-2	TRBJ2-2	.	many	CVTAAPNTGELFF	TGTGTTACGGCGGCCCCGAACACCGGGGAGCTGTTTTTT
TRBV7-9	TRBJ2-1	.	.	CASSLGLSEQFF	TGTGCCAGCAGCTTGGGACTCTCGGAGCAGTTCTTC
TRBV3-1	TRBJ2-5	TRBD2	.	CASSQEALAGEIQETQYF	TGTGCCAGCAGCCAAGAAGCCCTAGCGGGAGAGATCCAAGAGACCCAGTACTTC
TRBV20-1	TRBJ2-3	.	.	CSATPRVSTDTQYF	TGCAGTGCGACCCCCAGAGTTAGCACAGATACGCAGTATTTT
TRBV24-1	TRBJ2-2	TRBD2	.	CATSETSGRNTGELFF	TGTGCCACCAGTGAAACTAGCGGGAGGAACACCGGGGAGCTGTTTTTT
TRBV11-2	TRBJ2-1	TRBD2	.	CASSLRSLAASYNEQFF	TGTGCCAGCAGCTTAAGATCCCTAGCGGCGTCCTACAATGAGCAGTTCTTC
TRBV5-8	TRBJ2-2	TRBD2	few	CASSPTPGLGVSGTGELFF	TGTGCCAGCAGCCCTACTCCGGGACTAGGTGTTTCGGGCACCGGGGAGCTGTTTTTT
TRBV20-1	TRBJ1-2	.	few	CSANEKRNYGYTF	TGCAGTGCTAATGAGAAGCGGAACTATGGCTACACCTTC
TRBV29-1	TRBJ2-7	TRBD1	few	CSVEPGQGHEQYF	TGCAGCGTTGAGCCCGGACAGGGCCACGAGCAGTACTTC
TRBV3-1	TRBJ1-3	.	.	CASSQVVQGNGNTIYF	TGTGCCAGCAGCCAAGTTGTACAGGGTAACGGAAACACCATATATTTT
TRBV30	TRBJ2-1	.	many	CAWFPGTQGNEQFF	TGTGCCTGGTTTCCCGGGACTCAAGGGAATGAGCAGTTCTTC